The sequence of this T cell receptor (beta chain) was determined in a study of T cell responses to AZD1222 COVID-19 vaccine. General study findings and limits: At baseline, just 5 or 6 AZD1222 recipients tested seropositive. Spike-specific TCR breadth and depth both grew after two AZD1222 doses.

The V gene lost 2 bases and the J gene lost 0 bases, with 9 bases spanning the gap. The CDR3 length is 15 residues. Looked up from germline, CDR1 is SGHRS and CDR2 is YFSETQ. Produced via immunoSEQ multiplex PCR; TCRdb's table is partial and in-frame only. The table lists tens of thousands of clones, about 90% of them singletons. Worth noting for this clone: Its antigen is not identified.

The receptor comes from an adult in good health. The input for sequencing was peripheral blood, taken on day 0 of AZD1222 vaccination. The chain couples TRBV5-1 to TRBJ1-5; D gene uncertain. Here the CDR3 reads CASSLGTNSNQPQHF. The CDR3 region has the DNA TGCGCCAGCAGCTTAGGCACGAATAGCAATCAGCCCCAGCATTTT.